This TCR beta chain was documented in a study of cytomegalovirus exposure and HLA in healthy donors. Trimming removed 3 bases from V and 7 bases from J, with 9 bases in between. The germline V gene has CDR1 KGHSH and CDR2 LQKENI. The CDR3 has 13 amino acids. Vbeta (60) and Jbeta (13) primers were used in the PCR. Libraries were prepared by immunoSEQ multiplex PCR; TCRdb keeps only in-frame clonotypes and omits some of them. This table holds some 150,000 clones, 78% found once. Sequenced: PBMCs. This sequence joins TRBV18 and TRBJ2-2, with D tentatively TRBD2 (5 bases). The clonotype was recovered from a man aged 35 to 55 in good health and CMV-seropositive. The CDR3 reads CASSPVRDGELFF. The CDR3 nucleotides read TGTGCCAGCTCACCGGTCCGGGACGGGGAGCTGTTTTTT.